These T cell receptor beta chains were read from a single sample in a study of identifying expanded T cells in peripheral blood. Measured with immunoSEQ multiplex PCR; TCRdb has only the in-frame clones, and not every one. The repertoire holds about 80,000 clones, with around 90% as singletons. Material for sequencing was blood. The receptor source for this set is a person aged 18 to 70 in good health. Each CDR3 is given with its conserved first and last residue. Some rows have no size entry. The others give once, few or many, or a class for an expanded clone.

clone size: once; V gene: TRBV5-6; J gene: TRBJ1-1; CDR3 length: 13; CDR3 protein: CASSLTWGTEAFF
clone size: .; V gene: TRBV4-2; J gene: TRBJ2-1; CDR3 length: 15; CDR3 protein: CASSQENRADNEQFF
clone size: .; V gene: TRBV5-5; J gene: TRBJ2-3; CDR3 length: 17; CDR3 protein: CASSLGWDRGQADTQYF
clone size: .; V gene: TRBV6-1; J gene: TRBJ1-6; CDR3 length: 15; CDR3 protein: CASSEGISYNSPLHF
clone size: .; V gene: TRBV10-3; J gene: TRBJ1-1; CDR3 length: 15; CDR3 protein: CAISFGIPGSTEAFF
clone size: .; V gene: TRBV18; J gene: TRBJ2-7; CDR3 length: 15; CDR3 protein: CASSRSSGAHYEQYF
clone size: .; V gene: TRBV27; J gene: TRBJ2-3; CDR3 length: 13; CDR3 protein: CASSSRGTDTQYF
clone size: .; V gene: TRBV6-4; J gene: TRBJ1-5; CDR3 length: 15; CDR3 protein: CASRLYPNSNQPQHF
clone size: .; V gene: TRBV6-5; J gene: TRBJ1-1; CDR3 length: 15; CDR3 protein: CASSYQAGANTEAFF
clone size: .; V gene: TRBV13; J gene: TRBJ2-5; CDR3 length: 18; CDR3 protein: CASSLILVAGSSQETQYF
clone size: .; V gene: TRBV7-3; J gene: TRBJ2-6; CDR3 length: 17; CDR3 protein: CASSGICLQSRANVLTF
clone size: .; V gene: TRBV6-6; J gene: TRBJ2-5; CDR3 length: 13; CDR3 protein: CASTKPTGETQYF
clone size: .; V gene: TRBV7-2; J gene: TRBJ2-3; CDR3 length: 13; CDR3 protein: CASSSPGTDTQYF
clone size: .; V gene: TRBV19; J gene: TRBJ2-1; CDR3 length: 12; CDR3 protein: CASSSRSPGQFF
clone size: .; V gene: TRBV7-8; J gene: TRBJ2-1; CDR3 length: 14; CDR3 protein: CASSPQLASNEQFF
clone size: .; V gene: TRBV29-1; J gene: TRBJ2-1; CDR3 length: 14; CDR3 protein: CSAKNRDTYNEQFF
clone size: .; V gene: TRBV7-8; J gene: TRBJ1-1; CDR3 length: 13; CDR3 protein: CASSLREHTEAFF
clone size: .; V gene: TRBV2; J gene: TRBJ1-5; CDR3 length: 15; CDR3 protein: CASSLTGGVGQPQHF
clone size: .; V gene: TRBV18; J gene: TRBJ1-2; CDR3 length: 16; CDR3 protein: CASSPPETGGNYGYTF
clone size: .; V gene: TRBV5-6; J gene: TRBJ1-2; CDR3 length: 14; CDR3 protein: CASSWEDRLYGYTF
clone size: .; V gene: TRBV6-5; J gene: TRBJ1-5; CDR3 length: 13; CDR3 protein: CASSPLGGQPQHF
clone size: once; V gene: TRBV5-6; J gene: TRBJ2-5; CDR3 length: 15; CDR3 protein: CASSSIGTGQETQYF
clone size: .; V gene: TRBV7-8; J gene: TRBJ1-5; CDR3 length: 17; CDR3 protein: CASSLALRTGLNQPQHF
clone size: .; V gene: TRBV15; J gene: TRBJ2-7; CDR3 length: 14; CDR3 protein: CATSRERVSYEQYF
clone size: .; V gene: TRBV28; J gene: TRBJ2-1; CDR3 length: 14; CDR3 protein: CASKTSGDHNEQFF
clone size: .; V gene: TRBV19; J gene: TRBJ1-5; CDR3 length: 14; CDR3 protein: CATSLGTANQPQHF
clone size: .; V gene: TRBV11-2; J gene: TRBJ1-2; CDR3 length: 14; CDR3 protein: CASSSFDGNYGYTF
clone size: .; V gene: TRBV5-8; J gene: TRBJ2-5; CDR3 length: 15; CDR3 protein: CATRIRGRVGETQYF
clone size: .; V gene: TRBV11-2; J gene: TRBJ2-7; CDR3 length: 16; CDR3 protein: CASSLDIGDMTYEQYF
clone size: .; V gene: TRBV7-2; J gene: TRBJ2-5; CDR3 length: 13; CDR3 protein: CASSPGRRETQYF
clone size: .; V gene: TRBV5-1; J gene: TRBJ2-3; CDR3 length: 16; CDR3 protein: CASSEGAGLGTDTQYF
clone size: .; V gene: TRBV5-5; J gene: TRBJ1-5; CDR3 length: 17; CDR3 protein: CASSFAWTGVGNQPQHF
clone size: once; V gene: TRBV11-3; J gene: TRBJ2-7; CDR3 length: 12; CDR3 protein: CASSLGQNEQYF
clone size: .; V gene: TRBV4-1; J gene: TRBJ2-7; CDR3 length: 16; CDR3 protein: CASSYGPGQGPYEQYF
clone size: .; V gene: TRBV5-1; J gene: TRBJ1-2; CDR3 length: 15; CDR3 protein: CASSLPLGGSDGYTF
clone size: .; V gene: TRBV7-7; J gene: TRBJ2-5; CDR3 length: 16; CDR3 protein: CASSIGLAGGQETQYF
clone size: .; V gene: TRBV29-1; J gene: TRBJ1-1; CDR3 length: 15; CDR3 protein: CSVYPGQGKNTEAFF
clone size: .; V gene: TRBV13; J gene: TRBJ2-2; CDR3 length: 14; CDR3 protein: CASRPDMPTGELFF
clone size: .; V gene: TRBV19; J gene: TRBJ1-6; CDR3 length: 16; CDR3 protein: CASSTGQVAFNSPLHF
clone size: few; V gene: TRBV20-1; J gene: TRBJ1-2; CDR3 length: 11; CDR3 protein: CSARDSRGYTF
clone size: .; V gene: TRBV5-4; J gene: TRBJ1-3; CDR3 length: 17; CDR3 protein: CASSLASGGEAGNTIYF
clone size: .; V gene: TRBV10-3; J gene: TRBJ1-1; CDR3 length: 14; CDR3 protein: CAISIGQDNMNAFF
clone size: .; V gene: TRBV7-9; J gene: TRBJ2-1; CDR3 length: 11; CDR3 protein: CASLRGSEQFF
clone size: .; V gene: TRBV6-6; J gene: TRBJ2-3; CDR3 length: 14; CDR3 protein: CASSYLGRGDTQYF
clone size: .; V gene: TRBV6-1; J gene: TRBJ1-3; CDR3 length: 12; CDR3 protein: CASSGPGNTIYF
clone size: .; V gene: TRBV6-5; J gene: TRBJ2-2; CDR3 length: 11; CDR3 protein: CASTTTGELFF
clone size: .; V gene: TRBV7-2; J gene: TRBJ2-5; CDR3 length: 16; CDR3 protein: CASSLVSRQIQETQYF
clone size: many; V gene: TRBV2; J gene: TRBJ1-5; CDR3 length: 13; CDR3 protein: CASSGDINQPQHF
clone size: .; V gene: TRBV30; J gene: TRBJ1-2; CDR3 length: 14; CDR3 protein: CAWTQGGRLYGYTF
clone size: .; V gene: TRBV18; J gene: TRBJ1-2; CDR3 length: 13; CDR3 protein: CASSQGGGYGYTF
clone size: .; V gene: TRBV11-3; J gene: TRBJ1-6; CDR3 length: 19; CDR3 protein: CASSLDPAGESSYNSPLHF